The rows below give T cell receptor beta chains drawn from one sample of a study of blood T cell repertoires in COVID-19. Sequencing used immunoSEQ multiplex PCR; TCRdb keeps in-frame clones, though not all of them. The table shows approximately 410,000 clones, with around 86% occurring only once. Sample: peripheral blood. These receptors came from a woman aged 30 to 39 with active or convalescent COVID-19. The CDR3 runs from the conserved cysteine through the conserved F or W. Each record gives: CDR3 length, clone size, J gene, V gene, D gene, CDR3 protein, CDR3 DNA. D genes are given only for firm matches. Not all rows give a size; the values are once, few, many and, for expanded clones, a class.

>17|NA|TRBJ1-3|TRBV6-1|TRBD1
CASSEGGTGSSGNTIYF
TGTGCCAGCAGTGAAGGAGGGACAGGAAGCTCTGGAAACACCATATATTTT
>17|NA|TRBJ1-1|TRBV4-1|NA
CASSQGTQGPSNTEAFF
TGCGCCAGCAGCCAAGGTACACAGGGACCGTCGAACACTGAAGCTTTCTTT
>13|NA|TRBJ1-1|TRBV10-3|NA
CAISIDRNTEAFF
TGTGCCATCAGTATAGACAGGAACACTGAAGCTTTCTTT
>13|NA|TRBJ1-4|TRBV5-1|NA
CASSSGDLEKLFF
TGCGCCAGCAGCTCGGGGGACCTTGAAAAACTGTTTTTT
>15|many|TRBJ2-3|TRBV4-1|TRBD1
CASSKARTGGNAQYF
TGCGCCAGCAGCAAGGCGAGGACAGGGGGCAATGCGCAGTATTTT
>22|NA|TRBJ1-3|TRBV6-1|NA
CASSEAFRPTRDTKLWGNTIYF
TGTGCCAGCAGTGAAGCGTTTAGGCCTACCCGGGACACCAAACTCTGGGGAAACACCATATATTTT
>16|NA|TRBJ2-1|TRBV5-1|TRBD2
CASSLTSGGSYNEQFF
TGCGCCAGCAGCTTGACTAGCGGGGGTTCCTACAATGAGCAGTTCTTC
>17|NA|TRBJ1-4|TRBV6-6|TRBD1
CASSHDRGFLTNEKLFF
TGTGCCAGCAGTCACGACAGGGGCTTCCTAACTAATGAAAAACTGTTTTTT
>15|NA|TRBJ2-5|TRBV18|NA
CASSPRGGKEETQYF
TGTGCCAGCTCACCAAGGGGGGGAAAGGAGGAGACCCAGTACTTC
>14|NA|TRBJ2-1|TRBV18|TRBD2
CASSLAGLYNEQFF
TGTGCCAGCTCCCTAGCGGGCTTGTACAATGAGCAGTTCTTC
>15|NA|TRBJ2-6|TRBV12-5|NA
CASGLFLSGANVLTF
TGTGCTAGTGGTTTGTTTCTCTCTGGGGCCAACGTCCTGACTTTC
>14|NA|TRBJ2-7|TRBV27|TRBD2
CASSYGTSSYEQYF
TGTGCCAGCAGTTACGGGACTAGCTCCTACGAGCAGTACTTC
>14|NA|TRBJ1-1|TRBV6-5|NA
CASSNQPGYTEAFF
TGTGCCAGCAGTAACCAACCGGGATACACTGAAGCTTTCTTT
>15|NA|TRBJ1-2|TRBV9|NA
CASSAGDTPSYGYTF
TGTGCCAGCAGCGCCGGGGACACTCCCTCCTATGGCTACACCTTC
>12|NA|TRBJ1-2|TRBV9|NA
CASSAAAGGYTF
TGTGCCAGCAGCGCAGCGGCGGGTGGCTACACCTTC
>16|NA|TRBJ1-5|TRBV7-2|TRBD1
CASSSGQAGGNQPQHF
TGTGCCAGCAGCTCAGGACAGGCCGGGGGCAATCAGCCCCAGCATTTT
>17|NA|TRBJ1-6|TRBV10-3|TRBD1
CAISESDRSSYNSPLHF
TGTGCCATCAGTGAGTCGGACAGGAGCTCCTATAATTCACCCCTCCACTTT
>15|NA|TRBJ1-2|TRBV6-1|NA
CASSEGADGYYGYTF
TGTGCCAGCAGTGAGGGGGCAGATGGATACTATGGCTACACCTTC
>15|NA|TRBJ1-5|TRBV1|NA
CTSSPIDRGHQPQHF
TGCACCAGCAGCCCAATAGACAGGGGACATCAGCCCCAGCATTTT
>15|NA|TRBJ1-1|TRBV5-1|NA
CASSGAQGMGTEAFF
TGCGCCAGCAGCGGAGCCCAGGGGATGGGGACTGAAGCTTTCTTT
>16|NA|TRBJ2-7|TRBV2|TRBD2
CASREAGLAGRRVQYF
TGTGCCAGCAGAGAGGCTGGACTAGCGGGAAGGAGGGTGCAGTACTTC
>16|NA|TRBJ2-7|TRBV10-1|NA
CASSESARVLSYEQYF
TGCGCCAGCAGTGAGTCCGCGCGGGTACTCTCCTACGAGCAGTACTTC
>18|NA|TRBJ1-1|TRBV18|TRBD1
CASSPSGQGAWGNTEAFF
TGTGCCAGCTCACCATCCGGACAGGGGGCCTGGGGGAACACTGAAGCTTTCTTT
>17|NA|TRBJ2-2|TRBV4-2|NA
CASSQDSGRMGFGELFF
TGTGCCAGCAGCCAAGACTCGGGGAGGATGGGGTTCGGGGAGCTGTTTTTT
>15|NA|TRBJ1-5|TRBV7-2|NA
CASTGSSAVGQPQHF
TGTGCCAGCACCGGCAGCTCAGCGGTTGGTCAGCCCCAGCATTTT
>14|NA|TRBJ2-1|TRBV10-2|NA
CASSGRNTYNEQFF
TGCGCCAGCAGTGGCAGGAACACCTACAATGAGCAGTTCTTC
>19|NA|TRBJ1-6|TRBV9|NA
CASSLTTDTRSSYNSPLHF
TGTGCCAGCAGCCTAACCACGGACACCAGAAGCTCCTATAATTCACCCCTCCACTTT
>14|once|TRBJ1-2|TRBV2|NA
CASSAWAPAYGYTF
TGTGCCAGCAGTGCGTGGGCGCCGGCCTATGGCTACACCTTC
>15|NA|TRBJ1-5|TRBV3-1/TRBV3-2|TRBD1
CASSQDRGANQPQHF
TGTGCCAGCAGCCAGGACAGGGGGGCGAATCAGCCCCAGCATTTT
>15|NA|TRBJ1-6|TRBV25-1|NA
CASSLTATANSPLHF
TGTGCCAGCTCCCTTACAGCTACCGCAAATTCACCCCTCCACTTT
>13|NA|TRBJ2-7|TRBV10-1|TRBD1
CASQRQGSYEQYF
TGCGCCAGCCAGAGACAGGGGTCCTACGAGCAGTACTTC
>14|NA|TRBJ1-2|TRBV3-1/TRBV3-2|TRBD1
CASGLRGLAFGYTF
TGTGCCAGCGGACTCAGGGGGCTAGCGTTTGGCTACACCTTC
>16|NA|TRBJ2-3|TRBV5-1|TRBD2
CASSDGAGVSTDTQYF
TGCGCCAGCAGCGATGGGGCGGGGGTTAGCACAGATACGCAGTATTTT
>15|NA|TRBJ2-5|TRBV19|TRBD1
CASSYGTGPQETQYF
TGTGCCAGTAGCTACGGGACAGGGCCCCAAGAGACCCAGTACTTC
>13|NA|TRBJ2-3|TRBV5-1|NA
CASSFQSADTQYF
TGCGCCAGCAGCTTTCAATCGGCAGATACGCAGTATTTT
>16|NA|TRBJ2-5|TRBV19|TRBD2
CASRGLAGGREETQYF
TGTGCCAGTAGGGGACTAGCGGGAGGGCGAGAAGAGACCCAGTACTTC
>15|NA|TRBJ2-3|TRBV6-4|NA
CASSDGARHTDTQYF
TGTGCCAGCAGTGACGGGGCAAGACACACAGATACGCAGTATTTT
>16|NA|TRBJ1-5|TRBV19|TRBD1
CASSIWDRGRNQPQHF
TGTGCCAGTAGTATTTGGGACAGGGGGCGAAATCAGCCCCAGCATTTT
>14|NA|TRBJ1-5|TRBV7-9|TRBD1
CASSSDRLYQPQHF
TGTGCCAGCAGCTCGGACAGGTTGTATCAGCCCCAGCATTTT
>16|NA|TRBJ2-7|TRBV2|NA
CAAGKASGGASDEQYF
TGTGCCGCCGGGAAAGCGTCTGGGGGGGCCTCCGACGAGCAGTACTTC
>15|NA|TRBJ1-1|TRBV29-1|NA
CSVSAAGVGGTEAFF
TGCAGCGTGTCGGCGGCTGGAGTGGGAGGGACTGAAGCTTTCTTT
>16|NA|TRBJ2-1|TRBV6-1|NA
CASSADSGGSYNEQFF
TGTGCCAGCAGTGCTGATTCGGGTGGCTCCTACAATGAGCAGTTCTTC
>14|NA|TRBJ2-5|TRBV3-1/TRBV3-2|TRBD1
CASSPRDRQETQYF
TGTGCCAGCAGCCCCCGGGACAGGCAAGAGACCCAGTACTTC
>15|NA|TRBJ2-5|TRBV12-5|TRBD1
CASGLGQGYQETQYF
TGTGCTAGTGGTTTGGGACAGGGGTACCAAGAGACCCAGTACTTC
>11|NA|TRBJ2-1|TRBV6-1|NA
CASSEVGPQFF
TGTGCCAGCAGTGAAGTCGGTCCTCAGTTCTTC
>13|NA|TRBJ2-5|TRBV25-1|NA
CASGKTNQETQYF
TGTGCCAGCGGAAAGACAAACCAAGAGACCCAGTACTTC
>13|NA|TRBJ2-5|TRBV29-1|TRBD1
CSVALTGEETQYF
TGCAGCGTTGCACTGACAGGGGAAGAGACCCAGTACTTC
>15|NA|TRBJ2-2|TRBV6-5|TRBD2
CASRSGGANTGELFF
TGTGCCAGCAGGAGCGGGGGGGCAAACACCGGGGAGCTGTTTTTT
>18|NA|TRBJ2-6|TRBV11-2|TRBD1
CASSSTTGFLTGANVLTF
TGTGCCAGCAGCTCTACGACAGGGTTTTTGACTGGGGCCAACGTCCTGACTTTC
>13|NA|TRBJ2-7|TRBV5-4|NA
CASSLWVGDEQYF
TGTGCCAGCAGCTTGTGGGTCGGGGACGAGCAGTACTTC
>14|NA|TRBJ1-4|TRBV4-1|TRBD1
CASSRRTGDGELFF
TGCGCCAGCAGCCGACGGACAGGGGATGGGGAACTGTTTTTT
>16|NA|TRBJ1-4|TRBV3-1/TRBV3-2|TRBD1
CASSQDQGGLNEKLFF
TGTGCCAGCAGCCAAGACCAGGGGGGCCTGAATGAAAAACTGTTTTTT
>15|NA|TRBJ2-2|TRBV2|TRBD1
CASSPWTGNTGELFF
TGTGCCAGCAGTCCATGGACAGGGAACACCGGGGAGCTGTTTTTT
>18|NA|TRBJ2-2|TRBV5-1|TRBD2
CASSLNTGLAGATGELFF
TGCGCCAGCAGCTTGAATACCGGACTAGCGGGGGCCACCGGGGAGCTGTTTTTT
>16|once|TRBJ1-4|TRBV13|TRBD1
CASSTSYRGQVEKLFF
TGTGCCAGCAGCACCTCCTACAGGGGGCAAGTTGAAAAACTGTTTTTT
>17|NA|TRBJ1-2|TRBV19|TRBD1
CASSMPGQPGSGYGYTF
TGTGCCAGTAGTATGCCGGGACAGCCGGGCTCGGGCTATGGCTACACCTTC
>14|NA|TRBJ1-1|TRBV19|NA
CASSIGPANTEAFF
TGTGCCAGTAGTATAGGGCCTGCGAACACTGAAGCTTTCTTT
>11|once|TRBJ2-5|TRBV28|NA
CASRRGGTQYF
TGTGCCAGCAGGAGGGGAGGGACCCAGTACTTC
>14|NA|TRBJ1-2|TRBV19|NA
CASSIVNRDYGYTF
TGTGCCAGTAGTATAGTTAACAGAGATTATGGCTACACCTTC